The present entry profiles one TCR beta chain with its context. The antigen is unknown. The CDR3 has 15 amino acids. The trim removed 6 bases at V and 4 bases at J, leaving 5 bases unmatched. CDR1 and CDR2 from the germline V gene are LNHDA and SQIVND (reference sequence). About 10^5 TCR templates per sample were sequenced. Generated by immunoSEQ multiplex PCR, the TCRdb table keeps only in-frame clones and is missing some. The data hold 90,000 to 120,000 clones, with under 95% observed a single time. The record originates from a study of siplizumab effects on memory and regulatory T cells. The study's findings and limits: Proliferating siplizumab-culture Tregs lacked confirmation of suppressive function. Relative to controls at about 27%, mappable alloreactive CD4+ clones exhibited a mean Treg-derived proportion of around 65% with siplizumab. In unstimulated cells, naive T cells appeared more diverse than memory T cells and seemed major alloresponse contributors.

Material: Tregs sorted from blood. The sequence was collected from a human donor in good health. This chain joins TRBV19 and TRBJ2-6, with TRBD1 identical over 8 bases. The CDR3 DNA sequence: TGTGCCAGTAGGTTGACAGGGGTCGGGGCCAACGTCCTGACTTTC. The encoded protein is CASRLTGVGANVLTF.